This T cell receptor (beta chain) was profiled in a study of identical twins (dated by TCRdb to about 2016). Broadly, across the study: The study deep-sequenced TCR alpha and beta repertoires from monozygotic twins, unrelated adults of various ages and cord blood to test whether fetal clonotypes persist. To rule out contamination, replicate twin experiments were performed at different times with different library preparation protocols.

The paper as a whole reports these results and caveats: Out-of-frame TCR alpha sharing in monozygotic twins was systematically underestimated by recombination models, whereas sharing between unrelated individuals was in agreement with the recombination models. Because the same donors could not be followed over many years, the conclusions depended on cross-sectional statistical analysis. Abundant cord blood beta clonotypes had fewer insertions, young adult naive repertoires showed a similar but weaker trend, and memory repertoires showed no such trend. Out-of-frame TCR alpha sequences shared between twins showed an excess of low generation-probability sequences compared with coincidental sharing between unrelated individuals. Zero-insertion analyses could be partly confounded by invariant T cells such as MAIT and iNKT, although diverse VJ usage argued against such confounding for most clonotypes. Excess twin sharing in beta out-of-frame sequences was weaker because fewer shared sequences lowered the signal-to-noise ratio.

Reading from cysteine to phenylalanine, the CDR3 counts 14 amino acids. Only the CDR3 DNA is retained, 42 bases long and in frame from the first base. The germline V end is reduced by 5 bases and the J end by 7 bases; junction bases left unmatched: 7. The method was 5' RACE. TCRdb shows the sequencer as Illumina HiSeq 2000. A universal primer binding site was added through template switching, and the final cDNA carried a unique molecular identifier so that TCR cDNA molecules could be counted accurately. Specific primers in the conserved constant-segment region were used to synthesize first-strand cDNA for the TCR alpha and beta chains. To control for contamination, every cDNA library carried two barcodes: a SMART-Mk sample barcode plus Illumina barcodes. TruSeq adapter sequences, together with Illumina sample barcodes, were added in two successive PCR steps. The Illumina HiSeq platform was used with custom primers to sequence TCR alpha and beta cDNA libraries. Turning to the authors' computational methods: Raw reads were processed with MiGEC to extract unique molecular identifiers, and MiXCR was used to determine CDR3 positions. Recombination models were inferred per individual with the repgenHMM and IGoR tools using an EM algorithm. Shared clonotype analysis was performed with the tcR package in R, normalizing sharing by the product of cloneset sizes. To study raw recombination without the effects of thymic and clonal selection, out-of-frame nonproductive sequences were analyzed. TCRdb reprocessing: public reads trimmed at Q25 with fastp, clones called with MiXCR, in-frame beta chains kept. Entries that share a CDR3 protein sequence are merged under the most common genes and DNA. TCRdb's processing, not the authors' own work, is the source of the V and J calls. The sample records 430,000 or so distinct CDR3 sequences, 20% to 25% of which are singletons. The ten largest account for just under 3% of the sample.

This clonotype was seen repeatedly, ten times or more. Its specific antigen is unknown. Base qualities were left out, and no much larger clone turns up one base away. Only healthy Caucasian donors were included. Three pairs of female monozygotic twins, all aged roughly 18 to 30 years, made up the twin cohort. CD4+ and CD8+ T cell populations were isolated with positive isolation kits from Invitrogen. Another study also made use of these data, one on T cells expressing NK-cell markers. That second publication adds: Several donors provided sorted CD3+CD56+NKG2C+, CD3+CD56+NKG2C- and CD3+CD56-NKG2C+ T-cell subsets, whose TCR beta-chain repertoires were profiled. Seven of the eight sequenced donors were HCMV-seropositive and one was HCMV-seronegative. In several experiments an anti-gammadeltaTCR antibody was added to restrict sorting to alphabetaTCR-expressing T cells. In roughly six donors, the dominant CD3+CD56+NKG2C+ clonotypes ranked among the top 10 CD8+ clonotypes, making up roughly 1.0-7.0% of CD8+ T cells. Those dominant clonotypes were again the most abundant among CD3+CD56-NKG2C+ cells in a handful of donors, at roughly 25-60.1%. Whether the expanded NKG2C-expressing T cell clones were specific for HCMV antigens was left unclear. All eight donors whose samples were sequenced were randomly selected healthy volunteers, three of them men and five women. A commercial ELISA kit detecting HCMV-specific IgG in serum was used to determine HCMV serostatus. MIGEC was used to demultiplex reads and group reads by UMI, and MiTCR was used to assemble and quantify clonotypes. Only TCR cDNA sequences supported by at least two reads were kept to exclude erroneous sequences. Downstream repertoire analysis used the tcR package, and clonotypes were matched across fractions by CDR3 nucleotide sequence plus V segment. Antigen specificity was annotated against VDJdb with VDJmatch, allowing one amino acid substitution in CDR3.

The sequence came from a woman younger than 30 in good health. The chain links TRBV12-3 or TRBV12-4 with TRBJ2-1, and 8 junctional nucleotides match TRBD2. Sequencing was carried out using CD4+ T cells sorted from blood. Read as DNA, the sequence is TGTGCCAGCAGTCCGGCGGGGGGAGGGAATGAGCAGTTCTTC. This is translated as CASSPAGGGNEQFF.